This TCR beta chain originates from a study of cytomegalovirus exposure and HLA in healthy donors. Study summary: A later analysis reported the same platform for the 110 or so validation repertoires and the 500 to 750 first-cohort repertoires. Notes on the study in general: Confirmation in vitro established that three CMV-associated chains were specific for CMV antigens.

TCRdb's table, derived via immunoSEQ multiplex PCR, lists solely in-frame clones and lacks some. In the table there are some 75,000 clones, 90% to 97% of which are singletons. The table lists this clone with a few counts. Its antigen is undetermined. The donors were part of the approximately 130-subject validation cohort, which stood apart from the roughly 670-subject first cohort. The CDR3 has 14 amino acids. V was cut by 3 bases and J by 3 bases, with 12 bases left in between. Looked up from germline, CDR1 is KGHSH and CDR2 is LQKENI. Sequencing was done on a sample of PBMCs. The receptor comes from a woman between 18 and 29 years old in good health and CMV-seronegative. The rearrangement joins TRBV18 to TRBJ2-7; D is perhaps TRBD2 (6 bases). The CDR3 DNA reads TGTGCCAGCTCACCTTTGGGACTTTTCTACGAGCAGTACTTC. Translation gives CASSPLGLFYEQYF.